Described below is a single T cell receptor beta chain sequence and its context. The data were obtained in a study of radiotherapy plus CTLA-4 blockade in lung cancer. Libraries were prepared by immunoSEQ multiplex PCR; TCRdb keeps only in-frame clonotypes and omits some of them. The sample gives approximately 33,000 clones, roughly 80% of which show up once; approximately 7.5% is in the top ten. The TCR originated in a human donor with non-small cell lung cancer who had stable disease on radiotherapy plus ipilimumab. The specimen comprised peripheral blood, sampled from a patient treated with radiotherapy plus ipilimumab.

The CDR3 reads CASSRGETGGRETQYF. The CDR3 DNA follows: TGTGCCAGCAGCCGCGGGGAGACGGGGGGGCGTGAGACCCAGTACTTC. V gene TRBV5-4 combines with J gene TRBJ2-5; 8 positions agree with TRBD2. V was clipped by 4 bases and J by 5 bases; unmatched bases: 13. Germline V gene lookup returns CDR1 SGHNT and CDR2 YYREEE (reference sequence). The CDR3 spans 16 residues.